This TCR beta chain was identified in a study of T cell responses to AZD1222 COVID-19 vaccine. Findings and caveats of the study: Baseline seropositives among AZD1222 recipients totaled only five to seven. In the spike-specific TCR repertoire, nearly half reportedly target unmutated variant regions. The donor group comprised mostly white British people and more females; the analysis possibly underestimated clonal diversity.

V lost 5 bases and J lost 2, with 17 bases in between. CDR1 and CDR2 from the germline V gene are MDHEN and SYDVKM. The CDR3 totals 16 residues. Notes on this clone: Its antigen is unidentified.

The protocol was immunoSEQ multiplex PCR, while the TCRdb copy is restricted to in-frame clones and leaves out a portion. Of 150,000 to 200,000 clones in the sample, roughly 88% were seen once. The source of this sequence is an adult who received the AZD1222 COVID-19 vaccine. Source: peripheral blood, taken 28 days after the second AZD1222 dose. V is TRBV28 and J is TRBJ2-3; D is perhaps TRBD2 (7 bases). CDR3 residues: CASSPWGGASTDTQYF. Here the CDR3 DNA reads TGTGCCAGCAGTCCTTGGGGGGGGGCCTCCACAGATACGCAGTATTTT.